These 22 T cell receptor beta chains came from one sample sequenced in a study of breast tumors, draining lymph nodes, adjacent tissues. TCRdb itself ran the multiplex PCR reads through MiXCR, one entry per CDR3 protein. The table shows approximately 13,000 distinct CDR3 sequences, with over 45% occurring only once. The source material was tumor-adjacent breast tissue. These receptors came from a female donor with breast cancer. Some clones in this sample may be carry-over from other donors' samples.

This clonotype is medium-sized within its sample. The rearrangement links TRBV9 to TRBJ2-1; possibly TRBD1 for D (6 bases). Looked up from germline, CDR1 is SGDLS and CDR2 is YYNGEE. V lost 1 base and J 9 bases, leaving 11 bases between the germline ends. This CDR3 spans 13 amino acids. For the CDR3, the DNA is TGTGCCAGCAGCGTATCAGGGGTTGGTGAGCAGTTCTTC. Its translation is CASSVSGVGEQFF.

This clonotype was seen many times. The genes are TRBV5-4 and TRBJ1-1, with D unresolved. With 2 bases removed from V and 1 base from J, the gap between germline ends came to 6 bases. Germline CDR1 SGHNT, CDR2 YYREEE (reference sequence). This CDR3 is built from 13 residues. CDR3 bases: TGTGCCAGCAGCTTTGTTACGAACACTGAAGCTTTCTTT. Translating gives CASSFVTNTEAFF.

The chain links TRBV20-1 to TRBJ2-7; 14 bases map to TRBD2. Germline-derived CDR1 and CDR2 are DFQATT and SNEGSKA (reference sequence). V lost 1 base, J lost 2 bases, and 10 bases stayed unmatched. The CDR3 contains 18 residues. CDR3 DNA sequence: TGCAGTGCTAGAGCCGGGACTAGCGGGAGTTCGTCCCCCTACGAGCAGTACTTC. Protein product: CSARAGTSGSSSPYEQYF.

This clonotype came up many times. The chain is built from TRBV5-1 and TRBJ2-2; D is possibly TRBD1 (5 bases). The CDR3 spans 16 residues. V shed 4 bases and J shed 0 bases, with 13 bases lying between them. In germline, CDR1 is SGHRS, CDR2 YFSETQ. The CDR3 bases are TGCGCCAGCAGCCCAAGACAGAACGCGAACACCGGGGAGCTGTTTTTT. It is translated as CASSPRQNANTGELFF.

This clonotype is medium-sized. V gene TRBV12-3 or TRBV12-4 combines with J gene TRBJ2-5; 11 bases fit TRBD2. V shed 6 bases and J 1 base; nucleotides not matched to a gene: 7. This CDR3 has 16 amino acids. The CDR3 reads CASSPTSGKTQETQYF. DNA of the CDR3: TGTGCCAGCAGCCCGACTAGCGGGAAAACCCAAGAGACCCAGTACTTC.

The table lists this clonotype with many counts. The rearrangement joins TRBV7-9 to TRBJ2-3, with no clear D. The V end lost 2 bases, the J end lost 3 bases, and 0 bases lay between the germline ends. Germline CDR1 is SEHNR and CDR2 is FQNEAQ (reference sequence). The CDR3 length is 11 residues. The CDR3 DNA sequence: TGTGCCAGCAGCTTAACAGATACGCAGTATTTT. Translation: CASSLTDTQYF.

This clonotype was seen ten or more times. J is TRBJ2-1 and V is TRBV29-1; no definite D call. The germline V and J ends were trimmed by 2 bases and 5 bases, with 4 bases remaining between them. This CDR3 is built from 11 residues. Per germline, CDR1 SQVTM and CDR2 ANQGSEA. CDR3 loop: CSVELNNEQFF. The CDR3, as DNA: TGCAGCGTTGAACTAAACAATGAGCAGTTCTTC.

The rearrangement joins TRBV15 to TRBJ1-4; tentatively, D is TRBD1 (6 bases). Germline V lookup: CDR1 LNHNV, CDR2 YYDKDF (reference sequence). The V end lost 1 base, the J end lost 4 bases, and 10 bases lay between the germline ends. CDR3 length: 15 residues. CDR3 DNA: TGTGCCACCAGCAGAGCCTACAGGGATAATGAAAAACTGTTTTTT. Residues: CATSRAYRDNEKLFF.

The rearrangement joins TRBV7-6 to TRBJ2-2, with 16 positions matching TRBD2. CDR1 and CDR2 from the germline V gene are SGHVS and FNYEAQ. CDR3 length: 17 amino acids. Losses at the gene ends were 4 bases for V and 6 bases for J; bases not matched to a gene: 5. CDR3 in amino acids: CASSSGLAGGQPGELFF. The CDR3 DNA is TGTGCCAGCAGCTCGGGACTAGCGGGAGGGCAACCCGGGGAGCTGTTTTTT. Full variable domain (rest looked up from reference TRBV7-6 and TRBJ2-2): GAGVSQSPRYKVTKRGQDVALRCDPISGHVSLYWYRQALGQGPEFLTYFNYEAQQDKSGLPNDRFSAERPEGSISTLTIQRTEQRDSAMYRCASSSGLAGGQPGELFFGEGSRLTVL.

The rearrangement joins TRBV29-1 to TRBJ2-1; D is possibly TRBD2 (6 bases). Trimming removed 5 bases at V and 4 bases at J, with 9 bases between. The V gene's germline CDR1 is SQVTM and CDR2 ANQGSEA. This CDR3 region has 12 residues. CDR3 residues: CSVSSGYNEQFF. The CDR3 DNA reads TGCAGCGTTAGTAGCGGTTACAATGAGCAGTTCTTC.

This clonotype was observed a handful of times. The chain is built from TRBV27 and TRBJ1-2, with D possibly being TRBD1 (5 bases). The V gene lost 6 bases and the J gene lost 7 bases, with 12 bases spanning the gap. The CDR3 has 12 amino acids. Germline CDR1 MNHEY, CDR2 SMNVEV (reference sequence). This chain's CDR3 is CASRQSGGGYTF. The DNA of the CDR3 is TGTGCCAGCAGACAGAGTGGGGGTGGCTACACCTTC.

This clonotype is medium-sized by share. J is TRBJ2-1 and V is TRBV11-3, with TRBD1 as a possible D gene (5 bases). V lost 1 base to trimming and J lost 5 bases, with 18 bases between them. The CDR3 covers 17 residues. Germline V gives CDR1 SGHNT, CDR2 YENEEA. The CDR3 loop is CASSLVITTVGDNEQFF. The CDR3 DNA sequence: TGTGCCAGCAGCTTAGTGATTACGACAGTGGGTGACAATGAGCAGTTCTTC.

This clonotype was picked up many times. A single base separates this from a much larger clone, so it may be a read error. This chain links TRBV20-1 with TRBJ2-7, with TRBD2 identical over 9 bases. The CDR3 spans 14 residues. Germline trimming cut 5 bases from V and 6 bases from J; bases unmatched to any gene: 11. The germline V gene encodes CDR1 DFQATT and CDR2 SNEGSKA (reference sequence). CDR3 sequence reads: CSALGLASISEQYF. In DNA form, the CDR3 reads TGCAGTGCTCTAGGACTAGCGAGCATCTCCGAGCAGTACTTC.

This CDR3 is CATSDAQAGQGAGEQYF. Here the CDR3 DNA reads TGTGCCACCAGTGATGCCCAAGCGGGACAGGGGGCGGGAGAGCAGTACTTC. The gene calls are TRBV24-1 and TRBJ2-7; 12 nucleotides align to TRBD1. V lost 3 bases and J lost 7; bases outside the gene matches: 12. Germline CDR1 is KGHDR and CDR2 is SFDVKD. The CDR3 spans 17 residues.

In this sample, this clonotype turned up many times. This chain links TRBV7-2 with TRBJ2-5, with D hard to call. CDR3 length: 12 residues. Trimming removed 5 bases from V and 6 bases from J, with 10 bases in between. In germline, CDR1 is SGHTA, CDR2 FQGNSA. The CDR3 protein is CASSAGPQTQYF. CDR3 nucleotides: TGTGCCAGCAGCGCCGGGCCCCAGACCCAGTACTTC.

This clonotype appeared once. The genes are TRBV2 and TRBJ2-5; 10 nucleotides line up with TRBD2. CDR3 length: 13 amino acids. CDR1 SNHLY and CDR2 FYNNEI come from the germline V gene. Unmatched junction bases numbered 3, after V lost 7 bases and J lost 4 bases. The CDR3 bases are TGTGCCAGCAAGAGCGGGAGGGGAGAGACCCAGTACTTC. The encoded protein is CASKSGRGETQYF.

The sample holds one count of this clonotype. With a much larger clone just one base away, this may be a read error. This chain joins TRBV24-1 and TRBJ2-7, with 12 bases matching TRBD1. CDR1 and CDR2 from the germline V gene are KGHDR and SFDVKD. This CDR3 has 15 amino acids. The CDR3 DNA follows: TGTGCCACCAGCCGGGGGACAGGGGGCTCCTACGAGCAGTGCTTC. It codes for CATSRGTGGSYEQCF.

The rearrangement uses TRBV7-9 and TRBJ2-7, with D perhaps matching TRBD1 (5 bases). The CDR3 covers 13 residues. The germline CDR1 and CDR2 sequences are SEHNR and FQNEAQ (reference sequence). V dropped 5 bases and J dropped 1 base, with 9 bases sitting between them. DNA of the CDR3: TGTGCCAGCAGCCACCAGGGATCCTACGAGCAGTACTTC. This encodes CASSHQGSYEQYF. The full variable domain, its missing parts supplied by reference TRBV7-9 and TRBJ2-7, is DTGVSQNPRHKITKRGQNVTFRCDPISEHNRLYWYRQTLGQGPEFLTYFQNEAQLEKSRLLSDRFSAERPKGSFSTLEIQRTEQGDSAMYLCASSHQGSYEQYFGPGTRLTVT.

This clonotype was recorded many times. The chain has TRBV15 and TRBJ1-4; D gene unclear. V shed 0 bases and J shed 8 bases, with 13 bases lying between them. This CDR3 is built from 15 residues. The V gene's germline CDR1 is LNHNV and CDR2 YYDKDF (reference sequence). The CDR3 is CATSRDSRGGEKLFF. CDR3 nucleotide sequence: TGTGCCACCAGCAGAGATAGCAGAGGAGGCGAAAAACTGTTTTTT.

The chain uses TRBV11-2 and TRBJ2-2; the D gene is possibly TRBD2 (6 bases). Germline V CDR1 and CDR2: SGHAT, FQNNGV. The CDR3 spans 16 residues. V lost 2 bases and J lost 4, with 14 bases in between. The CDR3 loop reads CASSLLRLESTGELFF. The DNA of the CDR3 is TGTGCCAGCAGCTTATTGCGACTAGAAAGCACCGGGGAGCTGTTTTTT. Looking up the rest from reference TRBV11-2 and TRBJ2-2 gives the full variable domain: EAGVAQSPRYKIIEKRQSVAFWCNPISGHATLYWYQQILGQGPKLLIQFQNNGVVDDSQLPKDRFSAERLKGVDSTLKIQPAKLEDSAVYLCASSLLRLESTGELFFGEGSRLTVL.

The chain joins TRBV4-2 to TRBJ2-1; TRBD2 matches 8 bases. V lost 1 base, J lost 7 bases, and 12 bases stayed unmatched. This CDR3 has 17 amino acids. The germline V gene encodes CDR1 LGHNA and CDR2 YNFKEQ. CDR3 bases: TGTGCCAGCAGCCAAGCGGGGGGGGCAGACTACATGAATGAGCAGTTCTTC. Translated, it gives CASSQAGGADYMNEQFF.

The chain couples TRBV20-1 to TRBJ2-7; 15 bases are shared with TRBD2. The V and J ends lost 1 base and 2 bases, in that order; junction bases with no gene match: 6. This CDR3 spans 17 amino acids. Germline V gives CDR1 DFQATT, CDR2 SNEGSKA (reference sequence). This chain's CDR3 is CSARAGTSGRFTYEQYF. The CDR3 DNA sequence: TGCAGTGCTAGAGCCGGGACTAGCGGGAGGTTCACCTACGAGCAGTACTTC.